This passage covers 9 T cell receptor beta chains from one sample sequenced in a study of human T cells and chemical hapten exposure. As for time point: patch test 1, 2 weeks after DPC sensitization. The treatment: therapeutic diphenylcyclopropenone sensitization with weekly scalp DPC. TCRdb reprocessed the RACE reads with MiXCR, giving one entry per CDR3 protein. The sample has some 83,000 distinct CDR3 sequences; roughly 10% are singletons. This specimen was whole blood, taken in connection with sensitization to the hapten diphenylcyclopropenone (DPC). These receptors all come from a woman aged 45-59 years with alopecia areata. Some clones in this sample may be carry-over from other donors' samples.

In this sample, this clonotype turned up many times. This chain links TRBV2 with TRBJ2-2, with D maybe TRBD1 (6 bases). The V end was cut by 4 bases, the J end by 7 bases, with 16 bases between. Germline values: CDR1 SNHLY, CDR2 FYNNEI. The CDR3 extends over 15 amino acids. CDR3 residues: CASSVEQGEVGELFF. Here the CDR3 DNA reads TGTGCCAGCAGTGTCGAACAGGGAGAGGTCGGGGAGCTGTTTTTT.

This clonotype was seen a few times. The CDR3 region is CSARAPGGENQPQHF. The CDR3 DNA follows: TGCAGTGCCCGAGCCCCAGGGGGGGAGAATCAGCCCCAGCATTTT. This rearrangement joins TRBV20-1 to TRBJ1-5; TRBD1 matches 7 bases. The CDR3 sequence is 15 residues long. Trimming cost V 6 bases and J 4 bases; bases outside gene matches: 12. Germline V gene data show CDR1 as DFQATT and CDR2 as SNEGSKA (reference sequence).

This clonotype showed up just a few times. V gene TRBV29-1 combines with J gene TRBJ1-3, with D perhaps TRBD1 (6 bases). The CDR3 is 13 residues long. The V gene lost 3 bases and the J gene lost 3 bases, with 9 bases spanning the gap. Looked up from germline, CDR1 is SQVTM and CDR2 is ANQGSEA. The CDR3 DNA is TGCAGCGTTGACGCACAGGGTGGAAACACCATATATTTT. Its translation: CSVDAQGGNTIYF.

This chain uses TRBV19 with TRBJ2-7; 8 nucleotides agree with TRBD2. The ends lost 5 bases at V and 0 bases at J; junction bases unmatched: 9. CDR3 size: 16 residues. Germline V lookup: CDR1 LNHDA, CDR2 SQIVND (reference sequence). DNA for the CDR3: TGTGCCAGTAGTGTCGGACTAGCTCTAAACTCCTACGAGCAGTACTTC. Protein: CASSVGLALNSYEQYF.

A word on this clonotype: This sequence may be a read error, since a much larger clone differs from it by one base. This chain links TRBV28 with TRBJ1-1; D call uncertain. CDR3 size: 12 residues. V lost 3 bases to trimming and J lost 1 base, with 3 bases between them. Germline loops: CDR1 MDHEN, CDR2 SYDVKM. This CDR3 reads CASSFRNTEAFF. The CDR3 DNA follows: TGTGCCAGCAGTTTCAGGAACACTGAAGCTTTCTTT.

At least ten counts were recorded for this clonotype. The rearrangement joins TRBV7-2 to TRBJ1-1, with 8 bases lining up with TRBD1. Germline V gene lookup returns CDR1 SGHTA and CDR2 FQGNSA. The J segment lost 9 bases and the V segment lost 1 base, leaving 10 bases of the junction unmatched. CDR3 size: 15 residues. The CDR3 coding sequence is TGTGCCAGCAGCTTAGGGCTTGGGACAGGAGGTAAAGCTTTCTTT. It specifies CASSLGLGTGGKAFF.

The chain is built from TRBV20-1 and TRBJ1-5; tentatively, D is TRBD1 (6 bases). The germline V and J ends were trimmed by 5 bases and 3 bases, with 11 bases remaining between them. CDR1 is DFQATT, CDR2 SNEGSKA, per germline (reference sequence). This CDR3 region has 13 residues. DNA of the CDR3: TGCAGTGCTCTACAGGGAACCAATCAGCCCCAGCATTTT. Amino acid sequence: CSALQGTNQPQHF.

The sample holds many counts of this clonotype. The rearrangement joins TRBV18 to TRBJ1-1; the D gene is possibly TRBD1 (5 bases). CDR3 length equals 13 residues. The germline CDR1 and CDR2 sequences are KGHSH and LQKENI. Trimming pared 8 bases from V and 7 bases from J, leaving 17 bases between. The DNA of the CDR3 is TGTGCCAGCGCCGAAGACAGAACGAATGAAGCTTTCTTT. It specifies CASAEDRTNEAFF. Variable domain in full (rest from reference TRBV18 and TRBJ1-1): NAGVMQNPRHLVRRRGQEARLRCSPMKGHSHVYWYRQLPEEGLKFMVYLQKENIIDESGMPKERFSAEFPKEGPSILRIQQVVRGDSAAYFCASAEDRTNEAFFGQGTRLTVV.

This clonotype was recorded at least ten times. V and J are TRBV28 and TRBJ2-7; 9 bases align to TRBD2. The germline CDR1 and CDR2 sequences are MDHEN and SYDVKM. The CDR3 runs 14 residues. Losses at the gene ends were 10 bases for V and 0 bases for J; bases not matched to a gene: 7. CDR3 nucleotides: TGTGCCACCGAGAGCGGGGGGCCCTCCTACGAGCAGTACTTC. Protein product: CATESGGPSYEQYF.